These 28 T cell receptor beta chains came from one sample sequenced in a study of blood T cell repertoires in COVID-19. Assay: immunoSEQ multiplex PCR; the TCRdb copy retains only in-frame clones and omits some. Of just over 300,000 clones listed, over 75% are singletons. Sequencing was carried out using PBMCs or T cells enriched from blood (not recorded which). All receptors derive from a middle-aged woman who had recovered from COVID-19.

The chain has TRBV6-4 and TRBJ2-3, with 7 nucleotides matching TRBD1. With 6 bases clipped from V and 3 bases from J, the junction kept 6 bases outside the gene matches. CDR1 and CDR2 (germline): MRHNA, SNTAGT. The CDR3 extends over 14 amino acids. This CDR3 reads CASRLQTGTDTQYF. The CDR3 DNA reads TGTGCCAGCAGACTTCAGACAGGGACAGATACGCAGTATTTT.

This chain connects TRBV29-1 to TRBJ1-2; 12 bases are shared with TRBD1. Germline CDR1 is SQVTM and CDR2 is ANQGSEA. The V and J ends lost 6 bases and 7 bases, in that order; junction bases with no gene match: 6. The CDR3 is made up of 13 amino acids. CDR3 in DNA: TGCAGCGTCCCGGGACAGGGGGCTGCTGGCTACACCTTC. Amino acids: CSVPGQGAAGYTF. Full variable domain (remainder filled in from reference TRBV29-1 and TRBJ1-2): SAVISQKPSRDICQRGTSLTIQCQVDSQVTMMFWYRQQPGQSLTLIATANQGSEATYESGFVIDKFPISRPNLTFSTLTVSNMSPEDSSIYLCSVPGQGAAGYTFGSGTRLTVV.

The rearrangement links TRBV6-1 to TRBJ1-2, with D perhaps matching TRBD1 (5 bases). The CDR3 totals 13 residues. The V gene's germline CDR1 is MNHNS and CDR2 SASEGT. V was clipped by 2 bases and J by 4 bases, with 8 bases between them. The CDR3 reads CASSEQGIYGYTF. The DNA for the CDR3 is TGTGCCAGCAGTGAACAGGGTATCTATGGCTACACCTTC.

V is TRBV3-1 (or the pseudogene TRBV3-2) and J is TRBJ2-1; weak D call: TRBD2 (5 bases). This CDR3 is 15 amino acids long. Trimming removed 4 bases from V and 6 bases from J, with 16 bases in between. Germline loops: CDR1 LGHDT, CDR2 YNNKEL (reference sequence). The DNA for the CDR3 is TGTGCCAGCAGCCCAAGAGGGCTAGTAGGCAATGAGCAGTTCTTC. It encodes CASSPRGLVGNEQFF.

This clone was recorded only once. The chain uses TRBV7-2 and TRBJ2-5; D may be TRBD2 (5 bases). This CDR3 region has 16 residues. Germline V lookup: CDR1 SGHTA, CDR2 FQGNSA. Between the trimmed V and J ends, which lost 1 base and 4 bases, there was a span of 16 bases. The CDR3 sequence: CASSLVAAVGAETQYF. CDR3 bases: TGTGCCAGCAGCTTAGTCGCAGCGGTAGGCGCAGAGACCCAGTACTTC.

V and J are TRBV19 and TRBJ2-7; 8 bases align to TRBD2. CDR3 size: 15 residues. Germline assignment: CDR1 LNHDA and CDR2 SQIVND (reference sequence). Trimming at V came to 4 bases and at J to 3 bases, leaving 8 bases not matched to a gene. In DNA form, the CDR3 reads TGTGCCAGTAGTACCGGACTAGCAGGCTTCTACGAGCAGTACTTC. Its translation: CASSTGLAGFYEQYF.

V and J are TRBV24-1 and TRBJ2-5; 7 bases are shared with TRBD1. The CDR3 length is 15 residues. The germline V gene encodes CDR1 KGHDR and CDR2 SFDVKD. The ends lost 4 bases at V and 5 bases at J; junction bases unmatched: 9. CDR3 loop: CATSETGEWTETQYF. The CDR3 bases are TGTGCCACCAGTGAAACAGGGGAGTGGACGGAGACCCAGTACTTC.

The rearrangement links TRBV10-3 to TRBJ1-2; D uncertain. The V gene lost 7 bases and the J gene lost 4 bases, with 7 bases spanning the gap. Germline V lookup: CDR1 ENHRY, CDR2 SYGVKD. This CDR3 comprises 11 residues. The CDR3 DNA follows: TGTGCCATCACGGGTGGCTATGGCTACACCTTC. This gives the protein CAITGGYGYTF.

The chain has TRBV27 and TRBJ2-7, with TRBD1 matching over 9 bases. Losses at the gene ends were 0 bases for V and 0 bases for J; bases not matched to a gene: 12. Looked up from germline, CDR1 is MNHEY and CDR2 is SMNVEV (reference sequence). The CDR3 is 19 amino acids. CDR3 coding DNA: TGTGCCAGCAGTTTATCGATAGTCCGGACAGGGGCCAACTCCTACGAGCAGTACTTC. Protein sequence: CASSLSIVRTGANSYEQYF.

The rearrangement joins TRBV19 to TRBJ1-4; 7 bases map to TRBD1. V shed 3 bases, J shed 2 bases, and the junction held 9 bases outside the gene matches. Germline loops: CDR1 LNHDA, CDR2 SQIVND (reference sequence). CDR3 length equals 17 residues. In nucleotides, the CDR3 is TGTGCCAGTAGTATTGGACAGGAGGCGATTACTAATGAAAAACTGTTTTTT. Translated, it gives CASSIGQEAITNEKLFF. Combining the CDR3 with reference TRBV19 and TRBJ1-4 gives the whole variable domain DGGITQSPKYLFRKEGQNVTLSCEQNLNHDAMYWYRQDPGQGLRLIYYSQIVNDFQKGDIAEGYSVSREKKESFPLTVTSAQKNPTAFYLCASSIGQEAITNEKLFFGSGTQLSVL.

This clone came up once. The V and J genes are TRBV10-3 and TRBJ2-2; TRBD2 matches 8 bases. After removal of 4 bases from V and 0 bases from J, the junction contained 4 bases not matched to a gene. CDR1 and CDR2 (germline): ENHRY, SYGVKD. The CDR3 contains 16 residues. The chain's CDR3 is CAISGGSGTNTGELFF. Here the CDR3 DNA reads TGTGCCATCAGTGGGGGTAGCGGGACGAACACCGGGGAGCTGTTTTTT.

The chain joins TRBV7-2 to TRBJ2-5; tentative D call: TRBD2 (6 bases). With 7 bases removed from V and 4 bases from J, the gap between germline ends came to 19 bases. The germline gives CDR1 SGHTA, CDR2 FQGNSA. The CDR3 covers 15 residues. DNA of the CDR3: TGTGCCAGCACCAATTTTCGGGGAGGTGGAGAGACCCAGTACTTC. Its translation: CASTNFRGGGETQYF. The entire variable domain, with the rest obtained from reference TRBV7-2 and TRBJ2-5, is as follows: GAGVSQSPSNKVTEKGKDVELRCDPISGHTALYWYRQSLGQGLEFLIYFQGNSAPDKSGLPSDRFSAERTGGSVSTLTIQRTQQEDSAVYLCASTNFRGGGETQYFGPGTRLLVL.

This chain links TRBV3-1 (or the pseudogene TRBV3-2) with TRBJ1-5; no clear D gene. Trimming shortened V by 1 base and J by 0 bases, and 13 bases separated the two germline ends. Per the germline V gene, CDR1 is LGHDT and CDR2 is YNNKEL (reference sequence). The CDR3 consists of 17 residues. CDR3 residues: CASSQVKLQNSNQPQHF. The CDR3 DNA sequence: TGTGCCAGCAGCCAAGTTAAATTACAGAATAGCAATCAGCCCCAGCATTTT.

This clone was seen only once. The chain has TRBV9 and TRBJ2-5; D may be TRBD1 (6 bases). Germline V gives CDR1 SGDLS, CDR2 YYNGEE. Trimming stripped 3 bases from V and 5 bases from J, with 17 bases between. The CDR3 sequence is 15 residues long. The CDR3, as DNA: TGTGCCAGCAGCGCCCGAGACAGGTCGCTGGAGACCCAGTACTTC. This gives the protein CASSARDRSLETQYF.

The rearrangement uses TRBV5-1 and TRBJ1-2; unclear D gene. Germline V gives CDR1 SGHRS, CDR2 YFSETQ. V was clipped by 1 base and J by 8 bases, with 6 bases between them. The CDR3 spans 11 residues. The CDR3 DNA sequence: TGCGCCAGCAGCTTGAATCGGGGCTACACCTTC. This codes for CASSLNRGYTF.

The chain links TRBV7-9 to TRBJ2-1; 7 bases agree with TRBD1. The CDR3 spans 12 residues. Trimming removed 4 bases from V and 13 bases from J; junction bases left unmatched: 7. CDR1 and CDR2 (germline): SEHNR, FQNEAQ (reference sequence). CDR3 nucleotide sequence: TGTGCCAGCAGCTCCGAACAGGGGCATCAGTTCTTC. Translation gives CASSSEQGHQFF.

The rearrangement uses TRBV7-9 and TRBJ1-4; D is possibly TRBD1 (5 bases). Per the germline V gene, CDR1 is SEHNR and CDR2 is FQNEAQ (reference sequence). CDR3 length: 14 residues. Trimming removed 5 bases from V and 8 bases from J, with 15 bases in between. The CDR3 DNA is TGTGCCAGCAGCCTCAGGGACTACGAGGAAAAACTGTTTTTT. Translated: CASSLRDYEEKLFF.

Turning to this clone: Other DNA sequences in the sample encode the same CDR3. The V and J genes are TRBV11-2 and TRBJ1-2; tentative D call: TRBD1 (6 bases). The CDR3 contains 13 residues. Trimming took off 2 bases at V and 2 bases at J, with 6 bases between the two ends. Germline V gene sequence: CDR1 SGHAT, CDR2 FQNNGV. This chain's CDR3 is CASSLQGNYGYTF. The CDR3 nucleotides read TGTGCCAGCAGCTTACAGGGGAACTATGGCTACACCTTC.

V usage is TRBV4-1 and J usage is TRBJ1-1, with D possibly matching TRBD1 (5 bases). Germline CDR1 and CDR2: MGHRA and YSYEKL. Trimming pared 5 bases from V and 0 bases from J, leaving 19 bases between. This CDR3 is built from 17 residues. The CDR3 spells CASSGKGGGGMNTEAFF. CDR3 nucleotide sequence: TGCGCCAGCAGCGGGAAAGGTGGGGGGGGGATGAACACTGAAGCTTTCTTT.

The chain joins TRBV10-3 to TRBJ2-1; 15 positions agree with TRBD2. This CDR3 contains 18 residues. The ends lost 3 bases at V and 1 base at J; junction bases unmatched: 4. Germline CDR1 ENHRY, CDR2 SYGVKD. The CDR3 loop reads CAISEGTSGRLSYNEQFF. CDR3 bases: TGTGCCATCAGTGAAGGGACTAGCGGGAGGTTATCCTACAATGAGCAGTTCTTC.

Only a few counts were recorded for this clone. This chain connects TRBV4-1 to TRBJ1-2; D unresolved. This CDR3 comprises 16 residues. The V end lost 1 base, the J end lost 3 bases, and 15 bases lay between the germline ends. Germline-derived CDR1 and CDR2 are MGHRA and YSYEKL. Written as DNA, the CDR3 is TGCGCCAGCAGCCAAGGGCCGACTGGCGGGGACTATGGCTACACCTTC. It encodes CASSQGPTGGDYGYTF.

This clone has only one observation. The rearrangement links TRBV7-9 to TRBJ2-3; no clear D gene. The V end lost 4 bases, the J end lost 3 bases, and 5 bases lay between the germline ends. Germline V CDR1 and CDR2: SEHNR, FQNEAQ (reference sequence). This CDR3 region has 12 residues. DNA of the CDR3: TGTGCCAGCAGCTCGTCTACAGATACGCAGTATTTT. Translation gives CASSSSTDTQYF.

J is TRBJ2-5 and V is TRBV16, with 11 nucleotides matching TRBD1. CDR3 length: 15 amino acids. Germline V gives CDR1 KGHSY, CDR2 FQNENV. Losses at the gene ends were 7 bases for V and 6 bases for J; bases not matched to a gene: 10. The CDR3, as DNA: TGTGCCAGCAACCCCCGGACAGGGGGCGCGAAGACCCAGTACTTC. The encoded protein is CASNPRTGGAKTQYF.

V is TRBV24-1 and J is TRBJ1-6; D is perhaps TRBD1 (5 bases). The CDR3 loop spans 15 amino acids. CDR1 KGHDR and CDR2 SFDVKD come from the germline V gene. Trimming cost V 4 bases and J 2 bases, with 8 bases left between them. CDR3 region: CATSEGAAYNSPLHF. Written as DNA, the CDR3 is TGTGCCACCAGTGAAGGGGCAGCCTATAATTCACCCCTCCACTTT.

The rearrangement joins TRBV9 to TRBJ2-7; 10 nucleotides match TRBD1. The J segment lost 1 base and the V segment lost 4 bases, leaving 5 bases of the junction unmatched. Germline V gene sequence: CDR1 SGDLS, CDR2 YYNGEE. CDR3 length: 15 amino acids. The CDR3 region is CASSFRQGASYEQYF. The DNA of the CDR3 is TGTGCCAGCAGCTTCAGACAGGGGGCATCCTACGAGCAGTACTTC.

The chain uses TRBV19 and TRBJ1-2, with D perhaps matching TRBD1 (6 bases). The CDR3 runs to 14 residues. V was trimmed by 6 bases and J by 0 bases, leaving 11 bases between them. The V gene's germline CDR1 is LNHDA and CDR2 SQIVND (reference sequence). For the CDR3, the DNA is TGTGCCAGTAGACTACAGGGAGCTAACTATGGCTACACCTTC. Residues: CASRLQGANYGYTF.

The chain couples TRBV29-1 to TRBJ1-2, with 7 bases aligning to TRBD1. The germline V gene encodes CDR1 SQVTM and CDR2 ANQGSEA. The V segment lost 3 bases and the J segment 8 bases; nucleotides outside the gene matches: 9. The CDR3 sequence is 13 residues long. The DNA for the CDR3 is TGCAGCGTTGAGCCATTAACAGGGGACGGCTACACCTTC. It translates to CSVEPLTGDGYTF.

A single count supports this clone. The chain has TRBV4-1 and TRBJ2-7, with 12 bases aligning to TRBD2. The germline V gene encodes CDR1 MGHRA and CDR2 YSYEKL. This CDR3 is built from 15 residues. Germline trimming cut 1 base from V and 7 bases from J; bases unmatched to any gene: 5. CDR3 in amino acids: CASSQAGLAGVEQYF. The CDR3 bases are TGCGCCAGCAGCCAAGCGGGACTAGCGGGTGTTGAGCAGTACTTC.